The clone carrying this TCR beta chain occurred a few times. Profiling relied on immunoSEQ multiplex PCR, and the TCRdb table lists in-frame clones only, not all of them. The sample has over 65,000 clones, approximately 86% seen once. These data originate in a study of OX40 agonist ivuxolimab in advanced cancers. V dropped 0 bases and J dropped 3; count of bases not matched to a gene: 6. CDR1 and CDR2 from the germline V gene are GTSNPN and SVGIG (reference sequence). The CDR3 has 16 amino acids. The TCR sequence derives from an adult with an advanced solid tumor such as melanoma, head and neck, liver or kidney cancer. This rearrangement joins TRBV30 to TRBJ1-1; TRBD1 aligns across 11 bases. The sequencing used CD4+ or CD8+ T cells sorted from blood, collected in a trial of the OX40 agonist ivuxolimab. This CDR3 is CAWSVLGQGVDTEAFF. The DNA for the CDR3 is TGTGCCTGGAGTGTACTGGGACAGGGGGTTGACACTGAAGCTTTCTTT.